This TCR beta chain was captured by sequencing in a study of T cells in Graves' hyperthyroidism and ophthalmopathy. On the study more broadly: Prior to any treatment, at the point of initial diagnosis, peripheral blood was collected.

Trimming removed 6 bases from V and 6 bases from J; junction bases left unmatched: 7. The V gene's germline CDR1 is SNHLY and CDR2 FYNNEI. The CDR3 covers 15 residues. The CDR3 regions of TCR beta were amplified from RNA transcripts. An initial round of RT-PCR targeting the TCR CDR3 relied on the HTBI primer set. MiXCR, applied by TCRdb to the multiplex PCR reads, yields one record per CDR3 protein. The table includes about 640,000 distinct CDR3 sequences, approximately 14% detected once. Ophthalmopathy patients had Clinical Activity Score at least 3, NOSPECS grade at least 4, duration under 3 months.

The V call is TRBV2, the J call TRBJ2-1, with TRBD2 identical over 11 bases. Sequenced: blood. The TCR sequence derives from a woman between 50 and 59 years old with Graves' ophthalmopathy. The CDR3 sequence: CASSKLAGAPNEQFF. The DNA of the CDR3 is TGTGCCAGCAGCAAACTAGCGGGAGCCCCCAATGAGCAGTTCTTC.